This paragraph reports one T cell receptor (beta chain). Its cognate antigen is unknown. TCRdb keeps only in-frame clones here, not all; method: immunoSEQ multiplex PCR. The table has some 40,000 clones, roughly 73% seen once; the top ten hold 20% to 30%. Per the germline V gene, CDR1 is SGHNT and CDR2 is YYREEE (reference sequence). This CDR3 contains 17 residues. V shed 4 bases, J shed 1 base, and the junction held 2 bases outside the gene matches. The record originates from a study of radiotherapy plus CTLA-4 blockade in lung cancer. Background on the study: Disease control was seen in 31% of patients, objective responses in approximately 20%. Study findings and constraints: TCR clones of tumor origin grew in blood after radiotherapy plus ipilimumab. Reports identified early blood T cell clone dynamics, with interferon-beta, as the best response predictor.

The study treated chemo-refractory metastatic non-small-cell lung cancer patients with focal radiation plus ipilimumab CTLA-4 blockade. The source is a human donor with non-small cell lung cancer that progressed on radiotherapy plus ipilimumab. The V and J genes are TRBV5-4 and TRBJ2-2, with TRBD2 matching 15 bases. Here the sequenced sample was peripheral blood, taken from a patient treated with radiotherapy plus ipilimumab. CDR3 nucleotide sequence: TGTGCCAGCAGCCCGGGACTAGCGGGGGGGAACACCGGGGAGCTGTTTTTT. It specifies CASSPGLAGGNTGELFF.